This entry features one T cell receptor (beta chain) sequence. Trimming took 2 bases from V and 0 from J; bases not matched to a gene: 14. Germline assignment: CDR1 MNHEY and CDR2 SMNVEV (reference sequence). The CDR3 has 19 residues. Participants, roughly 18 to 89 years old, spanned fewer than 30 US areas. Self-reported history from a screening survey and questionnaire set each donor's cohort. In the original analysis: The authors estimated nucleated cell counts from reference gene primer amplification. Method: immunoSEQ multiplex PCR; TCRdb's copy keeps in-frame clones and lacks some. That table is the source of V, J and clone size, and D and trimming were worked out from the DNA. The data hold about 160,000 clones, with over 70% observed a single time. The sample originates from a study of blood T cell repertoires in COVID-19.

This chain links TRBV27 with TRBJ2-7; 9 nucleotides line up with TRBD2. Sequenced input: PBMCs or T cells enriched from blood (not recorded which). The clonotype originates from a woman between 40 and 50 years old with acute COVID-19. The CDR3 DNA is TGTGCCAGCAGTTTAAAGTCCGCGGTGACTAGCGGAAGCTCCTACGAGCAGTACTTC. It yields the protein CASSLKSAVTSGSSYEQYF.